The 30 T cell receptor beta chains in this list originate from one sample, sequenced in a study of cytomegalovirus exposure and HLA in healthy donors. TCRdb keeps only in-frame clones here, not all; method: immunoSEQ multiplex PCR. This sample has over 200,000 clones, with about nine tenths found just once. The specimen was PBMCs. All receptors derive from a woman between 18 and 29 years old in good health and CMV-seropositive.

This chain uses TRBV6-1 with TRBJ1-5; D may be TRBD1 (5 bases). Germline lookup yields CDR1 MNHNS and CDR2 SASEGT. The V end lost 6 bases, the J end lost 6 bases, and 15 bases lay between the germline ends. CDR3 length: 14 amino acids. The CDR3 reads CASRERGMRQPQHF. CDR3 nucleotides: TGTGCCAGCAGGGAACGGGGGATGCGTCAGCCCCAGCATTTT.

The chain is built from TRBV11-3 and TRBJ2-1; D call uncertain. The V and J ends lost 8 bases and 0 bases respectively, with 8 bases between them. The germline V gene encodes CDR1 SGHNT and CDR2 YENEEA. This CDR3 comprises 13 residues. CDR3 sequence: CASSGSSYNEQFF. Here the CDR3 DNA reads TGTGCCAGCTCAGGTAGCTCCTACAATGAGCAGTTCTTC.

The V gene is TRBV27, the J gene TRBJ1-1; unclear D gene. Deletions cut 7 bases from V and 7 bases from J, with 10 bases between. Germline assignment: CDR1 MNHEY and CDR2 SMNVEV (reference sequence). The CDR3 contains 11 residues. The CDR3: CASISGSEAFF. The CDR3 nucleotides read TGTGCCAGCATAAGCGGGAGTGAAGCTTTCTTT.

This chain connects TRBV29-1 to TRBJ2-7; 16 bases agree with TRBD2. Germline trimming cut 8 bases from V and 1 base from J; bases unmatched to any gene: 11. The CDR3 runs 17 residues. Germline CDR1 and CDR2: SQVTM and ANQGSEA. CDR3 bases: TGCAGCTTAGATGGGACTAGCGGGAGGGCTTTTTCCTACGAGCAGTACTTC. Its translation: CSLDGTSGRAFSYEQYF.

This chain connects TRBV5-1 to TRBJ1-1; tentatively, D is TRBD1 (6 bases). The CDR3 extends over 12 amino acids. V was pared by 1 base and J by 6 bases, with 7 bases between. Per germline, CDR1 SGHRS and CDR2 YFSETQ. CDR3 protein: CASSLPGAEAFF. CDR3 bases: TGCGCCAGCAGCTTGCCAGGGGCTGAAGCTTTCTTT. The full variable domain, with the rest looked up from reference TRBV5-1 and TRBJ1-1, is KAGVTQTPRYLIKTRGQQVTLSCSPISGHRSVSWYQQTPGQGLQFLFEYFSETQRNKGNFPGRFSGRQFSNSRSEMNVSTLELGDSALYLCASSLPGAEAFFGQGTRLTVV.

This rearrangement joins TRBV9 to TRBJ2-2; a possible D gene is TRBD1 (5 bases). Looked up from germline, CDR1 is SGDLS and CDR2 is YYNGEE. The V end was cut by 3 bases, the J end by 3 bases, with 18 bases between. The CDR3 runs to 17 residues. The CDR3 spells CASSAPSVRGDTGELFF. As DNA, the CDR3 is TGTGCCAGCAGCGCCCCGTCCGTAAGGGGCGACACCGGGGAGCTGTTTTTT.

This clone was observed a handful of times. This sequence joins TRBV2 and TRBJ2-7; D remains unclear. Germline V CDR1 and CDR2: SNHLY, FYNNEI. Trimming removed 8 bases at V and 2 bases at J, with 7 bases between. The CDR3 contains 11 residues. In nucleotides, the CDR3 is TGTGCCAGCCCGGTCGCCTACGAGCAGTACTTC. Protein: CASPVAYEQYF.

V and J are TRBV2 and TRBJ2-2; 13 bases are shared with TRBD2. The CDR3 runs to 17 residues. V shed 7 bases and J 4 bases; nucleotides not matched to a gene: 9. From germline, CDR1 is SNHLY and CDR2 FYNNEI. CDR3 bases: TGTGCCAGCACCTTCGGACTAGCGGGAGTTGGCACCGGGGAGCTGTTTTTT. It specifies CASTFGLAGVGTGELFF. The full variable domain, completed using reference TRBV2 and TRBJ2-2, is EPEVTQTPSHQVTQMGQEVILRCVPISNHLYFYWYRQILGQKVEFLVSFYNNEISEKSEIFDDQFSVERPDGSNFTLKIRSTKLEDSAMYFCASTFGLAGVGTGELFFGEGSRLTVL.

J is TRBJ2-7 and V is TRBV6-5; 13 bases map to TRBD2. The CDR3 contains 13 residues. Germline CDR1 is MNHEY and CDR2 is SVGAGI. Trimming removed 6 bases from V and 5 bases from J; junction bases left unmatched: 1. CDR3 sequence (DNA): TGTGCCAGCAGGGGGACTAGCGGGAACGAGCAGTACTTC. Its protein is CASRGTSGNEQYF.

This chain connects TRBV15 to TRBJ1-2, with D tentatively TRBD1 (6 bases). Germline-derived CDR1 and CDR2 are LNHNV and YYDKDF (reference sequence). The CDR3 consists of 14 residues. Trimming stripped 1 base from V and 6 bases from J, with 12 bases between. The CDR3 region is CATSRVGGLNGYTF. CDR3 coding DNA: TGTGCCACCAGCAGAGTGGGGGGGCTCAATGGCTACACCTTC.

The chain links TRBV11-1 to TRBJ2-5; D call uncertain. The germline V gene encodes CDR1 SGHAT and CDR2 FQDESV (reference sequence). The V gene lost 3 bases and the J gene lost 4 bases, with 12 bases spanning the gap. This CDR3 comprises 14 residues. The CDR3 DNA is TGTGCCAGCAGCTTGATGTATCTAGGAGAGACCCAGTACTTC. It codes for CASSLMYLGETQYF.

This clone has a single count. The genes are TRBV5-1 and TRBJ2-7, with no clear D. CDR1 SGHRS and CDR2 YFSETQ come from the germline V gene. The CDR3 sequence is 13 residues long. V gave up 0 bases and J gave up 1 base, with 5 bases separating them. CDR3 nucleotide sequence: TGCGCCAGCAGCTTGGAAGAGTCCTACGAGCAGTACTTC. Translation gives CASSLEESYEQYF.

The chain joins TRBV7-8 to TRBJ1-2; tentative D call: TRBD1 (6 bases). Germline loops: CDR1 SGHVS, CDR2 FQNEAQ. The CDR3 is 14 residues long. V lost 2 bases to trimming and J lost 8 bases, with 15 bases between them. The CDR3 DNA reads as TGTGCCAGCAGCTTACTCCAGGGGCAAGACGGCTACACCTTC. It codes for CASSLLQGQDGYTF. Supplemented by reference TRBV7-8 and TRBJ1-2, the full variable domain reads GAGVSQSPRYKVAKRGQDVALRCDPISGHVSLFWYQQALGQGPEFLTYFQNEAQLDKSGLPSDRFFAERPEGSVSTLKIQRTQQEDSAVYLCASSLLQGQDGYTFGSGTRLTVV.

The chain links TRBV5-4 to TRBJ1-1; D gene unclear. Trimming took 3 bases from V and 0 from J, leaving 9 bases between them. The CDR3 is 14 residues long. Germline V lookup: CDR1 SGHNT, CDR2 YYREEE (reference sequence). This CDR3 is CASSSRGLNTEAFF. CDR3 DNA: TGTGCCAGCAGCTCCCGGGGTTTGAACACTGAAGCTTTCTTT.

The chain is built from TRBV5-4 and TRBJ2-4; TRBD1 agrees at 9 bases. The V and J ends lost 3 bases and 14 bases, in that order; junction bases with no gene match: 3. Germline V gene sequence: CDR1 SGHNT, CDR2 YYREEE (reference sequence). CDR3 size: 11 residues. Here the CDR3 reads CASSSGQGEYF. The CDR3 nucleotides are TGTGCCAGCAGCTCGGGACAGGGAGAGTACTTC.

This clone was observed a handful of times. The gene calls are TRBV5-1 and TRBJ1-2, with unresolved D. Germline V gives CDR1 SGHRS, CDR2 YFSETQ. Trimming took off 2 bases at V and 6 bases at J, with 14 bases between the two ends. CDR3 length equals 14 residues. CDR3 residues: CASSFSGKENGYTF. In DNA, the CDR3 is TGCGCCAGCAGCTTTTCGGGGAAGGAGAATGGCTACACCTTC. The full variable domain, with the rest looked up from reference TRBV5-1 and TRBJ1-2, is KAGVTQTPRYLIKTRGQQVTLSCSPISGHRSVSWYQQTPGQGLQFLFEYFSETQRNKGNFPGRFSGRQFSNSRSEMNVSTLELGDSALYLCASSFSGKENGYTFGSGTRLTVV.

This clone appeared a few times. V gene TRBV5-6 combines with J gene TRBJ2-5, with 9 bases lining up with TRBD2. The J segment lost 0 bases and the V segment lost 4 bases, leaving 1 base of the junction unmatched. Germline CDR1 is SGHDT and CDR2 is YYEEEE. The CDR3 has 14 residues. Here the CDR3 DNA reads TGTGCCAGCAGCGCGGGAGGGTACCAAGAGACCCAGTACTTC. Translation gives CASSAGGYQETQYF.

This sequence joins TRBV5-1 and TRBJ2-5; the D gene is possibly TRBD1 (5 bases). V shed 0 bases and J shed 5 bases, with 14 bases lying between them. CDR3 length equals 15 residues. Germline values: CDR1 SGHRS, CDR2 YFSETQ. CDR3 in DNA: TGCGCCAGCAGCTTGGGACAGTTTCCCATGGAGACCCAGTACTTC. Protein product: CASSLGQFPMETQYF.

J is TRBJ1-1 and V is TRBV7-9, with D possibly being TRBD1 (5 bases). The CDR3 contains 16 residues. CDR1 and CDR2 from the germline V gene are SEHNR and FQNEAQ (reference sequence). Trimming stripped 5 bases from V and 0 bases from J, with 16 bases between. The CDR3 DNA reads TGTGCCAGCAGCGTCAGGGTGGGGAACATGAACACTGAAGCTTTCTTT. Amino acids: CASSVRVGNMNTEAFF.

CDR3 bases: TGTGCCAGCAGCTTAGTCCGGGCCGGGGAGCTGTTTTTT. Translated: CASSLVRAGELFF. The V and J genes are TRBV11-3 and TRBJ2-2; no definite D call. The length of the CDR3 is 13 residues. V was clipped by 1 base and J by 6 bases, with 6 bases between them. Germline V gene sequence: CDR1 SGHNT, CDR2 YENEEA. The whole variable domain, filled in from reference TRBV11-3 and TRBJ2-2, reads EAGVVQSPRYKIIEKKQPVAFWCNPISGHNTLYWYLQNLGQGPELLIRYENEEAVDDSQLPKDRFSAERLKGVDSTLKIQPAELGDSAVYLCASSLVRAGELFFGEGSRLTVL.

The J gene is TRBJ1-2, the V gene TRBV2, with D possibly TRBD1 on 6 matching bases. The V gene lost 8 bases and the J gene lost 5 bases, with 21 bases spanning the gap. The CDR3 has 15 amino acids. The germline V gene encodes CDR1 SNHLY and CDR2 FYNNEI. The CDR3 bases are TGTGCCAGCGGCTTGTCTTCGCTACAGGGTTATGGCTACACCTTC. It encodes CASGLSSLQGYGYTF.

The chain links TRBV18 to TRBJ2-7; 9 nucleotides agree with TRBD1. There are 15 residues in the CDR3. Germline V gene lookup returns CDR1 KGHSH and CDR2 LQKENI. V trimming: 5 bases; J trimming: 3 bases; junction bases outside the gene matches: 8. The CDR3 here is CASSVPGTGLYEQYF. As DNA, the CDR3 is TGTGCCAGCTCAGTCCCCGGGACAGGGCTCTACGAGCAGTACTTC.

This chain links TRBV13 with TRBJ2-7; 11 positions match TRBD2. CDR3 size: 14 residues. The germline V gene has CDR1 PRHDT and CDR2 FYEKMQ (reference sequence). With 7 bases clipped from V and 5 bases from J, the junction kept 7 bases outside the gene matches. DNA of the CDR3: TGTGCCAGCATCCTAGCGGGAGGCTTTCACGAGCAGTACTTC. The encoded protein is CASILAGGFHEQYF. Filled out from reference TRBV13 and TRBJ2-7, the complete variable domain reads AAGVIQSPRHLIKEKRETATLKCYPIPRHDTVYWYQQGPGQDPQFLISFYEKMQSDKGSIPDRFSAQQFSDYHSELNMSSLELGDSALYFCASILAGGFHEQYFGPGTRLTVT.

The chain has TRBV5-6 and TRBJ2-1, with 7 positions matching TRBD1. Trimming at V came to 4 bases and at J to 0 bases, leaving 7 bases not matched to a gene. CDR1 and CDR2 (germline): SGHDT, YYEEEE. CDR3 length: 16 amino acids. The chain's CDR3 is CASSPRQGRSYNEQFF. The CDR3 nucleotides are TGTGCCAGCAGCCCGCGACAGGGACGCTCCTACAATGAGCAGTTCTTC.

In its sample, this clone was seen once. The chain links TRBV28 to TRBJ1-2, with D hard to call. The V gene lost 3 bases and the J gene lost 5 bases, with 13 bases spanning the gap. Germline CDR1 and CDR2: MDHEN and SYDVKM. The CDR3 extends over 14 amino acids. The CDR3 loop reads CASSFYGERYGYTF. For the CDR3, the DNA is TGTGCCAGCAGTTTTTACGGGGAGCGGTATGGCTACACCTTC.

V usage is TRBV4-1 and J usage is TRBJ2-5; 8 bases match TRBD1. In germline, CDR1 is MGHRA, CDR2 YSYEKL. Trimming cost V 4 bases and J 4 bases; bases outside gene matches: 11. The CDR3 covers 16 residues. The CDR3 here is CASSRPPGQAGETQYF. Here the CDR3 DNA reads TGCGCCAGCAGCCGACCACCGGGACAGGCGGGAGAGACCCAGTACTTC.

This chain uses TRBV28 with TRBJ1-3; the D is unclear. Germline assignment: CDR1 MDHEN and CDR2 SYDVKM. Deletions cut 6 bases from V and 0 bases from J, with 9 bases between. There are 14 residues in the CDR3. CDR3 in amino acids: CASSQQSSGNTIYF. CDR3 bases: TGTGCCAGCAGCCAACAGAGCTCTGGAAACACCATATATTTT.

J is TRBJ2-7 and V is TRBV27; 7 bases map to TRBD1. Trimming took 8 bases from V and 13 from J; bases not matched to a gene: 14. The length of the CDR3 is 12 residues. Germline loops: CDR1 MNHEY, CDR2 SMNVEV (reference sequence). CDR3 DNA sequence: TGTGCCAGCGGCGAGTTCTCGACAGGGTGCTACTTC. It is translated as CASGEFSTGCYF.

The J gene is TRBJ1-2, the V gene TRBV28; 8 bases are a match to TRBD1. CDR3 size: 15 residues. CDR1 MDHEN and CDR2 SYDVKM come from the germline V gene. Trimming took 6 bases from V and 4 from J; bases not matched to a gene: 10. CDR3 bases: TGTGCCAGCAGCCCTGACAGGGGCCTATCCTATGGCTACACCTTC. This encodes CASSPDRGLSYGYTF.

This clone has a single count. The chain employs TRBV5-3 and TRBJ2-7; 7 positions match TRBD2. TRBV5-3 is an ORF, and what it does is uncertain. CDR3 length equals 16 residues. V shed 4 bases, J shed 3 bases, and the junction held 13 bases outside the gene matches. The CDR3 bases are TGTGCCAGAAGCCATGGGAGGGATGGAAACCTCTACGAGCAGTACTTC. Translated, it gives CARSHGRDGNLYEQYF.